These 24 T cell receptor beta chains originate from one sample sequenced in a study of T cells in Graves' hyperthyroidism and ophthalmopathy. RNA transcripts were the template for amplifying TCR beta CDR3 regions. The HTBI primer set drove a first-round RT-PCR of the TCR CDR3. TCRdb ran MiXCR on the multiplex PCR reads and lists one entry per CDR3 protein. The repertoire holds 640,000 or so distinct CDR3 sequences, with roughly 15% as singletons. Sequencing was performed on blood. These receptors were taken from a woman in her thirties or forties with Graves' ophthalmopathy.

The chain links TRBV28 to TRBJ2-7; D uncertain. CDR3 length: 14 residues. CDR1 is MDHEN and CDR2 is SYDVKM in the germline V gene. The germline V and J ends were trimmed by 3 bases and 5 bases, with 14 bases remaining between them. CDR3 sequence: CASSFSRSYDEQYF. DNA of the CDR3: TGTGCCAGCAGTTTCAGTAGATCCTACGACGAGCAGTACTTC.

The chain's CDR3 is CSSGRAGQETQYF. The CDR3 DNA follows: TGTAGTAGCGGGAGGGCCGGCCAAGAGACCCAGTACTTC. The chain has TRBV7-2 and TRBJ2-5; TRBD2 agrees at 11 bases. Germline CDR1 is SGHTA and CDR2 is FQGNSA. CDR3 size: 13 residues.

Many counts were recorded for this clonotype. The chain combines TRBV6-1 with TRBJ1-5; D is possibly TRBD1 (6 bases). Germline CDR1 MNHNS, CDR2 SASEGT. V lost 4 bases to trimming and J lost 5 bases, with 15 bases between them. The CDR3 loop spans 15 amino acids. Here the CDR3 reads CASSVGQTADQPQHF. The CDR3 nucleotides are TGTGCCAGCAGTGTAGGACAGACGGCCGATCAGCCCCAGCATTTT.

This clonotype was detected many times. The chain combines TRBV28 with TRBJ1-1; D not resolved. Looked up from germline, CDR1 is MDHEN and CDR2 is SYDVKM. V was shortened by 3 bases and J by 2 bases, with 10 bases between the two germline ends. The CDR3 consists of 14 residues. The CDR3 protein is CASSFFSGNTEAFF. For the CDR3, the DNA is TGTGCCAGCAGTTTTTTTTCAGGAAACACTGAAGCTTTCTTT.

Many counts were recorded for this clonotype. The chain couples TRBV4-2 to TRBJ2-5; 12 bases fit TRBD2. Germline assignment: CDR1 LGHNA and CDR2 YNFKEQ. V was pared by 3 bases and J by 6 bases, with 11 bases of the junction left unmatched. The CDR3 loop spans 17 amino acids. The CDR3 here is CASSQDLAGGGVKTQYF. CDR3 DNA sequence: TGTGCCAGCAGCCAGGATCTAGCGGGAGGGGGCGTAAAGACCCAGTACTTC.

This clonotype was counted many times. This sequence joins TRBV12-3 or TRBV12-4 and TRBJ1-2, with D unclear. The ends were cut back, 6 bases at V and 5 bases at J, with 16 bases in the middle. CDR3 length equals 14 residues. DNA for the CDR3: TGTGCCAGCAGCCCCTGGGAGGGAGGGTATGGCTACACCTTC. It is translated as CASSPWEGGYGYTF.

This clonotype was counted ten times or more. The genes are TRBV28 and TRBJ1-5; TRBD1 agrees at 7 bases. V dropped 6 bases and J dropped 1; count of bases not matched to a gene: 6. CDR3 length: 15 residues. Germline V gene data show CDR1 as MDHEN and CDR2 as SYDVKM. CDR3 nucleotides: TGTGCCAGCAGGGTTACGGGACAGAGCAATCAGCCCCAGCATTTT. This encodes CASRVTGQSNQPQHF.

This clonotype was picked up many times. The chain recombines TRBV6-1 with TRBJ1-5, with D uncertain. Germline-derived CDR1 and CDR2 are MNHNS and SASEGT. V gave up 1 base and J gave up 7 bases, with 8 bases separating them. This CDR3 region has 13 residues. The CDR3 here is CASSEVRVQPQHF. The CDR3 DNA follows: TGTGCCAGCAGTGAAGTGAGGGTACAGCCCCAGCATTTT.

This clonotype came up many times. The chain combines TRBV4-1 with TRBJ1-1, with D perhaps TRBD1 (6 bases). Trimming left V 5 bases short and J 6 bases short, with 13 bases between. The CDR3 runs 13 residues. Germline CDR1 and CDR2: MGHRA and YSYEKL. Here the CDR3 DNA reads TGCGCCAGCAGCTCCCCGGGACATCCTGAAGCTTTCTTT. Residues: CASSSPGHPEAFF.

This clonotype was seen repeatedly, ten times or more. In nucleotides, the CDR3 is TGTGCCAGCAGCGATTTTCTCTCCGGGTCTCCCTCCTACGAGCAGTACTTC. Protein product: CASSDFLSGSPSYEQYF. V gene TRBV6-2 or TRBV6-3 combines with J gene TRBJ2-7, with unresolved D. The germline V gene encodes CDR1 MNHEY and CDR2 SVGEGT. The CDR3 is 17 residues long. The V end lost 6 bases, the J end lost 0 bases, and 21 bases lay between the germline ends.

The chain has TRBV29-1 and TRBJ1-2; D gene uncertain. Trimming cost V 4 bases and J 3 bases, with 15 bases left between them. CDR3 length: 14 amino acids. Germline V gene data show CDR1 as SQVTM and CDR2 as ANQGSEA. For the CDR3, the DNA is TGCAGCGTTGCCGATTACCTGCGAGACTATGGCTACACCTTC. Translated, it gives CSVADYLRDYGYTF. Combining the CDR3 with reference TRBV29-1 and TRBJ1-2 gives the whole variable domain SAVISQKPSRDICQRGTSLTIQCQVDSQVTMMFWYRQQPGQSLTLIATANQGSEATYESGFVIDKFPISRPNLTFSTLTVSNMSPEDSSIYLCSVADYLRDYGYTFGSGTRLTVV.

This clonotype was found many times. At one of its ends the junction is not consistent with the germline gene, which may arise from a read error. This chain joins TRBV6-5 and TRBJ2-7; TRBD1 is a possible D gene (7 bases). CDR1 and CDR2 (germline): MNHEY, SVGAGI. This CDR3 has 17 amino acids. CDR3: CASSYMSGAGGTYEQYF. As DNA, the CDR3 is TGTGCCAGCAGTTACATGAGTGGGGCAGGGGGGACCTACGAACAGTACTTC.

At least ten counts were recorded for this clonotype. This rearrangement joins TRBV27 to TRBJ1-5, with D perhaps TRBD1 (5 bases). CDR1 and CDR2 from the germline V gene are MNHEY and SMNVEV (reference sequence). Trimming removed 1 base at V and 6 bases at J, with 13 bases between. The CDR3 consists of 15 residues. The CDR3: CASSLWGIRGQPQHF. The CDR3 nucleotides are TGTGCCAGCAGTTTATGGGGGATTCGTGGTCAGCCCCAGCATTTT.

This clonotype was seen many times. The chain carries TRBV6-2 or TRBV6-3 and TRBJ1-1; 8 bases align to TRBD1. V dropped 5 bases and J dropped 0; count of bases not matched to a gene: 8. The CDR3 is made up of 16 amino acids. Per germline, CDR1 MNHEY and CDR2 SVGEGT. CDR3 protein: CASSPRQGPLNTEAFF. The CDR3 DNA is TGTGCCAGCAGTCCTCGACAGGGGCCGTTGAACACTGAAGCTTTCTTT.

This clonotype was detected only a few times. CDR3 sequence reads: CASSDGPGLISGELFF. CDR3 DNA: TGTGCCAGCAGCGACGGACCAGGGTTAATCTCCGGGGAGCTGTTTTTT. The rearrangement links TRBV9 to TRBJ2-2; D is perhaps TRBD1 (5 bases). The CDR3 contains 16 residues. V lost 3 bases and J lost 6, with 18 bases in between. CDR1 and CDR2 from the germline V gene are SGDLS and YYNGEE.

The chain links TRBV28 to TRBJ2-7, with 9 nucleotides matching TRBD2. The J segment lost 9 bases and the V segment lost 3 bases, leaving 0 bases of the junction unmatched. CDR3 length: 11 residues. Germline V CDR1 and CDR2: MDHEN, SYDVKM. CDR3 nucleotides: TGTGCCAGCAGTTTGACTAGCGGGCAGTACTTC. Its protein product is CASSLTSGQYF.

The rearrangement links TRBV28 to TRBJ2-5; no definite D call. Trimming took 9 bases from V and 4 from J, leaving 12 bases between them. The germline V gene encodes CDR1 MDHEN and CDR2 SYDVKM. This CDR3 region has 12 residues. CDR3 region: CASHRPGETQYF. DNA for the CDR3: TGTGCCAGTCATAGGCCTGGAGAGACCCAGTACTTC. The full variable domain, in which reference TRBV28 and TRBJ2-5 provide the parts outside the CDR3, is DVKVTQSSRYLVKRTGEKVFLECVQDMDHENMFWYRQDPGLGLRLIYFSYDVKMKEKGDIPEGYSVSREKKERFSLILESASTNQTSMYLCASHRPGETQYFGPGTRLLVL.

The chain recombines TRBV7-9 with TRBJ2-7; the D gene could be TRBD1 or TRBD2 (5 bases each). This CDR3 spans 14 amino acids. V was clipped by 3 bases and J by 2 bases, with 11 bases between them. Germline V gene data show CDR1 as SEHNR and CDR2 as FQNEAQ (reference sequence). The CDR3 loop is CASSFGARPYEQYF. For the CDR3, the DNA is TGTGCCAGCAGCTTCGGGGCCCGACCCTACGAGCAGTACTTC.

This clonotype was picked up many times. The chain recombines TRBV28 with TRBJ1-1, with D tentatively TRBD1 (5 bases). Per germline, CDR1 MDHEN and CDR2 SYDVKM. This CDR3 is 15 amino acids long. The V end lost 3 bases, the J end lost 1 base, and 12 bases lay between the germline ends. In DNA, the CDR3 is TGTGCCAGCAGTTTTGGGTCCAGGGAGAACACTGAAGCTTTCTTT. This gives the protein CASSFGSRENTEAFF.

This clonotype was counted many times. The chain is built from TRBV7-9 and TRBJ2-2; no clear D gene. Germline V gene sequence: CDR1 SEHNR, CDR2 FQNEAQ (reference sequence). The CDR3 consists of 14 residues. V was clipped by 5 bases and J by 5 bases, with 12 bases between them. The CDR3 is CASSRTFSTGELFF. The CDR3 bases are TGTGCCAGCAGCCGGACCTTTTCGACCGGGGAGCTGTTTTTT.

This chain uses TRBV12-3 or TRBV12-4 with TRBJ2-7; TRBD2 aligns across 9 bases. V was clipped by 5 bases and J by 4 bases; unmatched bases: 6. The CDR3 contains 14 residues. CDR3 sequence reads: CASSVSSGIYEQYF. The CDR3 DNA sequence: TGTGCCAGCAGTGTCTCTAGCGGGATATACGAGCAGTACTTC.

The sample holds many counts of this clonotype. The rearrangement uses TRBV28 and TRBJ1-3; D is uncertain. Trimming stripped 5 bases from V and 2 bases from J, with 10 bases between. The CDR3 has 14 residues. The germline V gene has CDR1 MDHEN and CDR2 SYDVKM. The DNA for the CDR3 is TGTGCCAGCAGTCTCCTCCAACCTGGAAACACCATATATTTT. Its protein is CASSLLQPGNTIYF.

In its sample, this clonotype was seen many times. The chain employs TRBV28 and TRBJ2-5; D might be TRBD1 or TRBD2, each matching 6 bases. Trimming shortened V by 7 bases and J by 4 bases, and 13 bases separated the two germline ends. Germline V gives CDR1 MDHEN, CDR2 SYDVKM. The CDR3 has 13 residues. The CDR3 reads CASTGGLVETQYF. The CDR3 nucleotides read TGTGCCAGCACCGGGGGCTTGGTAGAGACCCAGTACTTC.

This clonotype was observed many times. This chain connects TRBV27 to TRBJ1-1, with TRBD1 as a possible D gene (6 bases). The CDR3 is 15 amino acids. With 5 bases removed from V and 7 bases from J, the gap between germline ends came to 20 bases. Germline loops: CDR1 MNHEY, CDR2 SMNVEV (reference sequence). The CDR3 DNA follows: TGTGCCAGCAGTCTAGTAACAGGGTTTAGGGGTGAAGCTTTCTTT. Translating it yields CASSLVTGFRGEAFF.